One sample yielded the 10 T cell receptor beta chains listed below, sequenced in a study of OX40 agonist ivuxolimab in advanced cancers. Here immunoSEQ multiplex PCR was the method, and the copy in TCRdb shows in-frame clones only, minus some. The table lists some 52,000 clones, around 94% of them singletons. The sequences come from CD4+ or CD8+ T cells sorted from blood, collected in a trial of the OX40 agonist ivuxolimab. These receptor sequences come from an adult with an advanced solid tumor such as melanoma, head and neck, liver or kidney cancer.

The count of this clone is one. The chain combines TRBV10-2 with TRBJ1-4; D may be TRBD1 (5 bases). This CDR3 comprises 14 residues. Germline V gives CDR1 WSHSY, CDR2 SAAADI. Deletions cut 8 bases from V and 0 bases from J, with 10 bases between. The CDR3 reads CASGQEATNEKLFF. CDR3 nucleotides: TGCGCCAGCGGACAAGAGGCAACTAATGAAAAACTGTTTTTT.

The chain combines TRBV27 with TRBJ2-7, with TRBD1 as a possible D gene (5 bases). V was pared by 3 bases and J by 1 base, with 13 bases between. This CDR3 has 15 amino acids. Per germline, CDR1 MNHEY and CDR2 SMNVEV (reference sequence). CDR3 in amino acids: CASSFVGPGSYEQYF. For the CDR3, the DNA is TGTGCCAGCAGTTTCGTCGGGCCAGGGTCCTACGAGCAGTACTTC.

This chain uses TRBV28 with TRBJ1-1; maybe TRBD1 (6 bases). The CDR3 totals 16 residues. The V gene's germline CDR1 is MDHEN and CDR2 SYDVKM. V was trimmed by 7 bases and J by 5 bases, leaving 23 bases between them. This CDR3 is CASILRGRARGTEAFF. The CDR3 DNA sequence: TGTGCCAGCATCCTACGAGGACGCGCCAGGGGAACTGAAGCTTTCTTT.

The chain joins TRBV5-6 to TRBJ2-5; D unresolved. V lost 0 bases, J lost 5 bases, and 17 bases lay in between. This CDR3 has 16 amino acids. Germline CDR1 is SGHDT and CDR2 is YYEEEE. CDR3 loop: CASSLDFRQSRETQYF. Here the CDR3 DNA reads TGTGCCAGCAGCTTGGACTTTCGGCAGAGCAGGGAGACCCAGTACTTC.

The V call is TRBV27, the J call TRBJ2-2; D ambiguous. The CDR3 extends over 12 amino acids. The germline CDR1 and CDR2 sequences are MNHEY and SMNVEV (reference sequence). V lost 0 bases to trimming and J lost 7 bases, with 3 bases between them. The CDR3 sequence: CASSLSSGELFF. Written as DNA, the CDR3 is TGTGCCAGCAGTTTATCGAGCGGGGAGCTGTTTTTT.

The chain couples TRBV4-1 to TRBJ2-7, with 9 bases identical to TRBD1. The CDR3 totals 17 residues. CDR1 and CDR2 (germline): MGHRA, YSYEKL. Losses at the gene ends were 0 bases for V and 1 base for J; bases not matched to a gene: 7. The CDR3 sequence is CASSQEGVGTGSYEQYF. CDR3 sequence (DNA): TGCGCCAGCAGCCAAGAAGGAGTGGGGACAGGGTCCTACGAGCAGTACTTC.

V gene TRBV29-1 combines with J gene TRBJ2-5; D unclear. The J call may be wrong; the DNA end is better matched by TRBJ2-7. The germline gives CDR1 SQVTM, CDR2 ANQGSEA. The CDR3 sequence is 13 residues long. In nucleotides, the CDR3 is TGCAGCGTTGGGGTAAGAAACTCCTACGAGCAGTACTTC. This sequence encodes CSVGVRNSYEQYF.

The gene calls are TRBV10-3 and TRBJ2-7, with 9 bases matching TRBD2. The length of the CDR3 is 13 residues. Losses at the gene ends were 10 bases for V and 7 bases for J; bases not matched to a gene: 11. Germline CDR1 reads ENHRY; CDR2 reads SYGVKD. The CDR3 loop is CATAAGGSGEQYF. The CDR3 DNA follows: TGTGCCACCGCGGCGGGGGGGTCAGGGGAGCAGTACTTC.

Comment on this clone: The junction departs from the called germline gene at one end, perhaps through a read error. The chain links TRBV10-1 to TRBJ2-1, with D perhaps given as TRBD1 or TRBD2 (5 bases each). The CDR3 is made up of 17 amino acids. Looked up from germline, CDR1 is WNHNN and CDR2 is SYGVQD (reference sequence). The CDR3 protein is CASSESGVGQWANEQLF. The CDR3 DNA reads TGCGCCAGCAGTGAGTCGGGGGTCGGGCAGTGGGCCAATGAGCAGCTCTTC.

A single count supports this clone. The CDR3 DNA reads as TGTGCCAGCAGTGTGGTCTTCACTGAAGCTTTCTTT. The encoded protein is CASSVVFTEAFF. The chain links TRBV2 to TRBJ1-1; the D is unclear. The V gene's germline CDR1 is SNHLY and CDR2 FYNNEI. The V end lost 4 bases, the J end lost 4 bases, and 7 bases lay between the germline ends. This CDR3 region has 12 residues.